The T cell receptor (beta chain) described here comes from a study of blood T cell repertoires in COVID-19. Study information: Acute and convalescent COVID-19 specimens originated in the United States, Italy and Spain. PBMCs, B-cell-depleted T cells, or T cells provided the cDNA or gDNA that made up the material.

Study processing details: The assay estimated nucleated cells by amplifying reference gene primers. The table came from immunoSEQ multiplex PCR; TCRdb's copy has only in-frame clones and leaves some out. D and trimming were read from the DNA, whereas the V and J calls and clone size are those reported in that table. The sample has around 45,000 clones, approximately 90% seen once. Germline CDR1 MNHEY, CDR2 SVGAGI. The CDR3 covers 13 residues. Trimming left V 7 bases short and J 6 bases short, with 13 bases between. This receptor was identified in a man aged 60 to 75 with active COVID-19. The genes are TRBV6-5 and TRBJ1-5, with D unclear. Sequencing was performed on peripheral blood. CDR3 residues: CASKSRYAQPQHF. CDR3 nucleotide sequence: TGTGCCAGCAAGTCCAGGTACGCTCAGCCCCAGCATTTT.